This T cell receptor (beta chain) emerged from a study of post-analysis software for immune sequencing data. Study-wide context: Relapsing-remitting, secondary progressive and progressive-relapsing courses of multiple sclerosis were included.

Findings and limits, study-wide: The study found TRBV5-6, TRBV5-1 and TRBV20-1 among roughly 5 TRBV segments more frequent in patients than controls. Normalized Chao1 diversity was significantly reduced in patients versus controls.

The CDR3 sequence is 17 residues long. CDR1 and CDR2 from the germline V gene are SQVTM and ANQGSEA. Unique molecular identifiers tagged the TCR beta cDNA libraries. TCRdb reanalysed the PCR reads using MiXCR and keeps one entry per CDR3 protein. In the table there are roughly 700,000 distinct CDR3 sequences, roughly 27% of which are singletons. In this sample, this clonotype turned up a few times. Its antigen is as yet unknown. The sequenced sample consisted of blood. V is TRBV29-1 and J is TRBJ2-6, with TRBD1 matching 8 bases. The sequence was obtained from a girl between 10 and 17 years old with multiple sclerosis. As DNA, the CDR3 is TGCGCCGCCTTAAGGCCAGGGGGCTCGCCTGGGGCCAACGTCCTGACTTTC. Amino acid sequence: CAALRPGGSPGANVLTF. The complete variable domain, with remaining parts taken from reference TRBV29-1 and TRBJ2-6, reads SAVISQKPSRDICQRGTSLTIQCQVDSQVTMMFWYRQQPGQSLTLIATANQGSEATYESGFVIDKFPISRPNLTFSTLTVSNMSPEDSSIYLCAALRPGGSPGANVLTFGAGSRLTVL.